These 15 T cell receptor beta chains were sequenced from one sample in a study of OX40 agonist ivuxolimab in advanced cancers. Measured with immunoSEQ multiplex PCR; TCRdb has only the in-frame clones, and not every one. The table shows approximately 60,000 clones, with 77% occurring only once. Sequenced material: CD4+ or CD8+ T cells sorted from blood, taken in a trial of the OX40 agonist ivuxolimab. All receptors derive from an adult with an advanced solid tumor such as melanoma, head and neck, liver or kidney cancer.

V is TRBV7-9 and J is TRBJ1-2; 7 nucleotides agree with TRBD1. Germline lookup yields CDR1 SEHNR and CDR2 FQNEAQ (reference sequence). The J segment lost 5 bases and the V segment lost 1 base, leaving 4 bases of the junction unmatched. The CDR3 is 14 residues long. This chain's CDR3 is CASSLEGALYGYTF. Here the CDR3 DNA reads TGTGCCAGCAGCTTAGAGGGGGCCCTATATGGCTACACCTTC.

The V and J genes are TRBV27 and TRBJ2-2; 12 bases are shared with TRBD2. Losses at the gene ends were 5 bases for V and 6 bases for J; bases not matched to a gene: 19. CDR1 MNHEY and CDR2 SMNVEV come from the germline V gene (reference sequence). The CDR3 runs 20 residues. CDR3: CASSLWGPGTSGSTSGELFF. CDR3 nucleotides: TGTGCCAGCAGTCTATGGGGCCCCGGGACTAGCGGGTCAACGTCCGGGGAGCTGTTTTTT.

This chain connects TRBV19 to TRBJ2-2; D possibly corresponds to TRBD2 (6 bases). CDR3 length: 15 residues. Per germline, CDR1 LNHDA and CDR2 SQIVND (reference sequence). Trimming removed 6 bases at V and 5 bases at J, with 16 bases between. The CDR3 coding sequence is TGTGCCAGTAGCCGACTTGCGGGGTATACCGGGGAGCTGTTTTTT. Its protein product is CASSRLAGYTGELFF.

This chain connects TRBV28 to TRBJ1-2, with TRBD1 matching over 10 bases. The CDR3 totals 15 residues. J gave up 5 bases and V 5 bases, and 8 bases lay outside the gene matches. From germline, CDR1 is MDHEN and CDR2 SYDVKM. CDR3 sequence reads: CASSAPGQGPYGYTF. Written as DNA, the CDR3 is TGTGCCAGCAGTGCTCCGGGACAGGGGCCGTATGGCTACACCTTC.

This clone was observed a handful of times. The chain carries TRBV28 and TRBJ1-2; D ambiguous. CDR1 is MDHEN and CDR2 is SYDVKM in the germline V gene. CDR3 length: 10 amino acids. With 7 bases removed from V and 5 bases from J, the gap between germline ends came to 5 bases. CDR3 sequence reads: CASKGYGYTF. DNA for the CDR3: TGTGCCAGCAAAGGGTATGGCTACACCTTC.

The chain links TRBV4-3 to TRBJ1-4; D gene uncertain. Germline V CDR1 and CDR2: LGHNA, YSLEER. This CDR3 has 16 residues. V was clipped by 1 base and J by 7 bases, with 16 bases between them. Written as DNA, the CDR3 is TGCGCCAGCAGCCAAGGAGGTTCTGGGTCGGGTGAAAAACTGTTTTTT. It yields the protein CASSQGGSGSGEKLFF.

CDR3 protein: CASSPRSPGGNTIYF. CDR3 in DNA: TGTGCCAGCTCTCCCAGGTCCCCAGGTGGAAACACCATATATTTT. The chain has TRBV18 and TRBJ1-3; D is uncertain. Germline values: CDR1 KGHSH, CDR2 LQKENI. The ends were cut back, 6 bases at V and 3 bases at J, with 15 bases in the middle. The CDR3 length is 15 residues.

The genes are TRBV5-6 and TRBJ2-1; D is perhaps TRBD1 or TRBD2 (6 bases each). In germline, CDR1 is SGHDT, CDR2 YYEEEE. With 3 bases removed from V and 7 bases from J, the gap between germline ends came to 17 bases. CDR3 length equals 15 residues. Here the CDR3 DNA reads TGTGCCAGCAGCTCCAGGGGACTTTTAGGGAATGAGCAGTTCTTC. This encodes CASSSRGLLGNEQFF.

The chain has TRBV15 and TRBJ2-5, with D uncertain. V was trimmed by 0 bases and J by 5 bases, leaving 7 bases between them. Germline loops: CDR1 LNHNV, CDR2 YYDKDF (reference sequence). The CDR3 is 13 residues long. Written as DNA, the CDR3 is TGTGCCACCAGCAGAGAGGGCAGCGAGACCCAGTACTTC. This codes for CATSREGSETQYF. The variable domain in full, with the rest retrieved from reference TRBV15 and TRBJ2-5, is DAMVIQNPRYQVTQFGKPVTLSCSQTLNHNVMYWYQQKSSQAPKLLFHYYDKDFNNEADTPDNFQSRRPNTSFCFLDIRSPGLGDTAMYLCATSREGSETQYFGPGTRLLVL.

This chain links TRBV10-3 with TRBJ2-3, with D unresolved. V was clipped by 0 bases and J by 1 base, with 5 bases between them. CDR1 is ENHRY, CDR2 SYGVKD, per germline. This CDR3 contains 14 residues. CDR3 DNA: TGTGCCATCAGTGAGTCCTTTGGCACAGATACGCAGTATTTT. This gives the protein CAISESFGTDTQYF.

The rearrangement links TRBV7-6 to TRBJ2-1; D call uncertain. Trimming left V 1 base short and J 9 bases short, with 10 bases between. The V gene's germline CDR1 is SGHVS and CDR2 FNYEAQ. The CDR3 totals 13 residues. The CDR3 spells CASSLEGLGEQFF. CDR3 DNA sequence: TGTGCCAGCAGCTTAGAAGGCCTAGGTGAGCAGTTCTTC. The full variable domain, in which reference TRBV7-6 and TRBJ2-1 provide the parts outside the CDR3, is GAGVSQSPRYKVTKRGQDVALRCDPISGHVSLYWYRQALGQGPEFLTYFNYEAQQDKSGLPNDRFSAERPEGSISTLTIQRTEQRDSAMYRCASSLEGLGEQFFGPGTRLTVL.

The rearrangement links TRBV23-1 to TRBJ2-5; tentative D call: TRBD2 (5 bases). TRBV23-1 is an ORF for which the function is uncertain. CDR3 length equals 15 residues. V lost 0 bases and J lost 4, with 12 bases in between. CDR3 amino acids: CASSQSGLPSETQYF. Written as DNA, the CDR3 is TGCGCCAGCAGTCAATCTGGACTCCCCTCAGAGACCCAGTACTTC.

This chain links TRBV27 with TRBJ2-7; D gene ambiguous. The CDR3 totals 14 residues. Germline CDR1 MNHEY, CDR2 SMNVEV (reference sequence). V lost 5 bases and J lost 4, with 15 bases in between. CDR3 nucleotides: TGTGCCAGCAGTCGCGGACCTTTGGGGTACGAGCAGTACTTC. This gives the protein CASSRGPLGYEQYF.

The CDR3, as DNA: TGTGCCACCAGCAGTGCACCGGGACAGGGACTCCGGGAGCTGTTTTTT. Amino acids: CATSSAPGQGLRELFF. The genes are TRBV15 and TRBJ2-2; TRBD1 aligns across 9 bases. The germline gives CDR1 LNHNV, CDR2 YYDKDF (reference sequence). The CDR3 is 16 residues long. V shed 3 bases and J 9 bases; nucleotides not matched to a gene: 11.

The chain has TRBV16 and TRBJ1-2; D is perhaps TRBD1 (5 bases). The CDR3 is 15 amino acids. Germline CDR1 KGHSY, CDR2 FQNENV. Deletions cut 0 bases from V and 4 bases from J, with 12 bases between. Here the CDR3 reads CASSQSGALAYGYTF. The CDR3 nucleotides are TGTGCCAGCAGCCAATCTGGGGCGTTGGCCTATGGCTACACCTTC.